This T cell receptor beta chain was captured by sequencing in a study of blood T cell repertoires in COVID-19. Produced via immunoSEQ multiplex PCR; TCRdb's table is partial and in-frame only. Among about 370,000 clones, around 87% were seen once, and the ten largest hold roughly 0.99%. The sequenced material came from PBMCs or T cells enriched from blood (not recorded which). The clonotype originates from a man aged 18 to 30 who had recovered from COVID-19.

CDR3 sequence (DNA): TGTGCCAGCAGCTCCGGGACTGGTGGAAACACCATATATTTT. Its protein is CASSSGTGGNTIYF. J is TRBJ1-3 and V is TRBV7-2; D may be TRBD1 (5 bases). The CDR3 has 14 amino acids. The germline gives CDR1 SGHTA, CDR2 FQGNSA. Trimming removed 4 bases at V and 3 bases at J, with 10 bases between.